The entry that follows covers one T cell receptor beta chain sequence. Frequency shows this clonotype is medium-sized (0.01 to 0.1%); no count was noted. The antigen it binds to is not known. This sample was included in a study of T cells in severe cutaneous drug reactions (dated by TCRdb to 2018 to 2020). Looking at the study overall: Recruitment took place between the early 2010s and the late 2010s, drawing patients from Taiwan, Thailand and a European registry network. Only patients with a probable or definite SJS/TEN or DRESS diagnosis by RegiSCAR criteria were enrolled. Assignment of the culprit drug relied on both the Naranjo algorithm and the ALDEN drug causality algorithm. Patients in either the acute or the recovery stage provided biological samples, such as blister fluids/cells and PBMC. The study combined bulk TCR sequencing with single-cell sequencing, quantitative PCR validation, functional assays and transgenic mouse experiments. Libraries were prepared using iRepertoire multiplex PCR, and a comparison was cited by the authors in which similar capture of abundant clonotypes was shown across iRepertoire and 5' RACE methods with or without UMI. Overall study outcomes, separate from this receptor: The authors stated that further study is still needed to find out whether the public TCR applies more generally to SJS/TEN caused by other drugs. CBZ-SJS/TEN patients showed strongly increased TRBV12-4 usage, with averages of approximately 32% in blister cells and about 5.5% in PBMC. Although undetectable or scarce in tolerant-control and healthy-donor PBMC, a public TCRbeta CDR3 was found in all seven CBZ-SJS/TEN blister samples, at a mean of roughly 14%.

The donors whose samples were sequenced had carbamazepine-induced Stevens-Johnson syndrome or toxic epidermal necrolysis (CBZ-SJS/TEN). Next-generation sequencing was used to profile the T cell receptor repertoires of patients with drug-induced severe cutaneous adverse reactions in a search for drug-specific clonotypes. RNA was isolated either from blister cells of skin lesions or from peripheral blood mononuclear cells. From cysteine to phenylalanine, the CDR3 is 12 amino acids long. The coding DNA is unavailable. The germline V gene sets CDR1 to SGDLS and CDR2 to YYNGEE. Library preparation used the iRepertoire multiplex PCR system with TCR subtype-specific primers for both bulk and single-cell sequencing. Multiplex PCR using primers aimed at the V, D and J gene regions produced the bulk TCR beta libraries. Each sample contributed roughly 90-500 ng of RNA as input for preparing the bulk TCR library. An Illumina MiSeq was used to sequence the bulk TCR beta amplicons. In the authors' own workflow: Sample misassignments and low-quality sequencing reads were filtered out during quality control steps. CDR3 was defined as the amino acids lying between the Y[YFLI]C motif of the V-gene and the [FW]GXGT motif of the J-segment. CDR3 clonotypes and TRBV and TRBJ gene assignments were based on the IMGT database. For each sample, TRBV expression was normalized against the mean for the same gene in PBMC from approximately 46 healthy donors. Following reprocessing of the reads by TCRdb, the data hold one row per CDR3 protein sequence and no DNA is available. The V and J calls here are based on TCRdb, not the publication. The sample's own table lists over 7,000 distinct CDR3 sequences. The top ten clonotypes cover roughly a quarter of the sample.

The sequence came from a human donor with a severe cutaneous adverse drug reaction. Source material: cells from a skin blister. Interpreted using the paper, the cell subset or site label stands for: unsorted cells from skin lesion blisters. The rearrangement combines TRBV9 with TRBJ2-1. The CDR3 protein: CASSVVSHEQFF.